Given below is one T cell receptor (beta chain) in context. Its specific antigen is unknown. Per-nucleotide qualities are absent, and no much larger clonotype sits a single base away. Preparation of the library involved 5' RACE. The listed sequencing device is Illumina HiSeq 2500. The second PCR ran for roughly 7 to 11 cycles and used a J-beta primer mix along with a sample-barcoded 5' primer. Each TCR beta cDNA molecule received a unique molecular identifier from a template-switch 5' adaptor carrying 12 random nucleotides. At least 2.5 million CDR3-containing paired-end reads were obtained from each sample. The Mint cDNA synthesis kit, primed by a TRBC-specific oligonucleotide, was used to synthesize first-strand cDNA from all RNA. Following uracil-DNA glycosylase treatment, all cDNA underwent a first 18-cycle PCR with the universal primers M1SS and BC2_uni_R. The authors' pipeline ran thus. For normalization, 1 million high-quality reads, each with a distinct molecular identifier, were randomly selected from each sample. Instead of being binned into consensus sequences, reads that shared molecular identifiers were thrown out. MiTCR, with a Q25 quality threshold and the strictest error-elimination algorithm, was used for CDR3 identification, clonotype clustering and error correction. Lower-bound total TCR beta diversity was estimated with a nonparametric unseen species model using Euler transformation. TCRdb handled the public reads itself, with Q25 trimming in fastp and clone calling in MiXCR, and kept productive beta chains. Each entry is one CDR3 protein sequence, shown with its most common DNA and genes. TCRdb assigned the V and J calls; the authors' analysis was not used. This sample comprises 800,000 or so distinct CDR3 sequences, around two thirds of them detected only once. The ten largest clones represent 25% to 35% of the sample.

The donors were roughly 39 Caucasian individuals from Russia, aged roughly 6 to 100 years, who were systemically healthy. About 9.6 milliliters of peripheral blood were collected from each donor into EDTA-treated Vacutainer tubes. Ficoll-Paque density-gradient centrifugation was used to isolate PBMCs, with at least 7 million per sample. Total RNA, at least 6 micrograms per sample, was extracted from PBMCs with Trizol reagent. For every donor, an aliquot of PBMCs went through flow cytometry to measure the percentages of naive CD45RAhigh/CD27high T cells. This record comes from a study of blood T cells in healthy people across ages (dated by TCRdb to the mid-2010s). Looking at the study overall: In model experiments, template switching captured about one uniquely barcoded TCR beta cDNA molecule for every two T cells. Age-related changes in TCR beta repertoire diversity were measured in the study by deep sequencing normalized with unique cDNA molecular identifiers. Donors of different ages were randomly distributed across sequencing lanes to avoid experimental bias. The donors were split into four age groups: young (average around 15 years), middle-aged (roughly 42), aged (about 56) and long-lived (roughly 80). For two donors (one aged 18 to 29 and one aged 80 or older), the study analyzed two additional independent replicas of 1 million unique cDNA reads from the same blood draw. General conclusions and limits of the study: Compared with the aged group, more naive CD4+ T cells, fewer expanded clones and increased TCR diversity were shown by the long-lived group, suggesting age selection. Total diversity estimates from one million sequenced T cells were considered lower bounds and underestimates. Observed TCR beta diversity per million T cells fell roughly linearly with age, and a significant reduction was already apparent by age around 39. Observed TCR beta diversity correlated strongly with the percentage of naive T cells measured by flow cytometry. Donor CMV infection status was unknown, potentially confounding age-related changes in expanded clonotypes. Since profiling was done on bulk unsorted PBMCs, naive and antigen-experienced compartments could not be conclusively compared.

Taken from the germline V gene, the CDR1 and CDR2 loops are SGDLS and YYNGEE. V is cut by 0 bases and J by 5 bases, and the space between the germline ends is 14 bases. The CDR3 contains 16 residues, cysteine and phenylalanine counted. This entry keeps only the CDR3 DNA: 48 bases, framed from base 1. The source is a man aged 30 to 45 in good health. This chain is built from TRBV9 and TRBJ2-2, and TRBD2 may be the D gene, going by 7 matching bases. Sequenced sample: blood. The sequenced DNA: TGTGCCAGCAGCGTAGTTGGGGGGGGCTGGACCGGGGAGCTGTTTTTT. It translates as CASSVVGGGWTGELFF.